This note documents a single T cell receptor (beta chain) sequence. Anyone with autoimmune disease history or systemic immunosuppression was excluded. The data belong to a study of OX40 agonist ivuxolimab in advanced cancers. Study-wide context: Subjects had a mean age of around 60 years, with a range of roughly 20 to 79; less than 90% were male. Three patients responded partially, comprising one with hepatocellular carcinoma and two with cutaneous melanoma.

Assay: immunoSEQ multiplex PCR; the TCRdb copy retains only in-frame clones and omits some. The table lists roughly 66,000 clones, around four fifths of them singletons. The CDR3 contains 15 residues. The germline CDR1 and CDR2 sequences are SEHNR and FQNEAQ (reference sequence). The ends were cut back, 1 base at V and 10 bases at J, with 19 bases in the middle. The sequence was collected from an adult with an advanced solid tumor such as melanoma, head and neck, liver or kidney cancer. The source was CD4+ or CD8+ T cells sorted from blood, collected in a trial of the OX40 agonist ivuxolimab. The rearrangement joins TRBV7-9 to TRBJ1-1; the D is unclear. CDR3 DNA sequence: TGTGCCAGCAGCTTAGTGGAAGGGCTGGCGTATGGAGCTTTCTTT. This gives the protein CASSLVEGLAYGAFF.